Following are 2 T cell receptor beta chains from one sample sequenced in a study of blood T cell repertoires in COVID-19. The table came from immunoSEQ multiplex PCR; TCRdb's copy has only in-frame clones and leaves some out. The sample consists of about 180,000 clones, just under 80% of them appearing once. The sequenced sample was peripheral blood. These receptor sequences come from a man in his 70s with active or convalescent COVID-19.

Of note for this clone: This sample also contains other DNA sequences that code for the same CDR3. The gene calls are TRBV9 and TRBJ1-1, with D maybe TRBD1 (5 bases). Germline V gene data show CDR1 as SGDLS and CDR2 as YYNGEE. CDR3 length: 15 residues. V lost 0 bases, J lost 2 bases, and 11 bases lay in between. The CDR3 reads CASSVEGHGNTEAFF. CDR3 in DNA: TGTGCCAGCAGCGTAGAAGGACACGGTAACACTGAAGCTTTCTTT.

The chain couples TRBV20-1 to TRBJ1-5; TRBD1 is a possible D gene (6 bases). This CDR3 is built from 13 residues. CDR1 DFQATT and CDR2 SNEGSKA come from the germline V gene (reference sequence). The germline V and J ends were trimmed by 6 bases and 5 bases, with 14 bases remaining between them. The CDR3, as DNA: TGCAGTGCAAGTACAGGGTCTGATCAGCCCCAGCATTTT. Translation: CSASTGSDQPQHF.